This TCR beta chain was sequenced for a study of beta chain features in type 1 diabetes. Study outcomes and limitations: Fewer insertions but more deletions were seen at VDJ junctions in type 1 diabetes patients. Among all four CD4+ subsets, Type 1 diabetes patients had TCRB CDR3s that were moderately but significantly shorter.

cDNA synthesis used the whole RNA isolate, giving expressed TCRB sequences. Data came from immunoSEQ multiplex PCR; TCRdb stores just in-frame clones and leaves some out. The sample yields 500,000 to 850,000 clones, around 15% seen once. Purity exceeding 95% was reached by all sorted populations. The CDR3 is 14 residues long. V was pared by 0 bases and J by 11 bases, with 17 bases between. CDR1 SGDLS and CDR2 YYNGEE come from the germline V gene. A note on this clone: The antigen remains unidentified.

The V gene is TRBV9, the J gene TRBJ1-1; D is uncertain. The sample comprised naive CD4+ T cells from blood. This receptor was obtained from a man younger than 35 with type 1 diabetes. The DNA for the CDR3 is TGTGCCAGCAGCGTAGAAAGTCGGCCAACTGCTGCTTTCTTT. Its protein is CASSVESRPTAAFF.